These T cell receptor beta chains were read from a single sample in a study of shared clonotypes between healthy human individuals. Libraries were prepared by immunoSEQ multiplex PCR; TCRdb keeps only in-frame clonotypes and omits some of them. This table has 2 million to 3 million clones, 90% to 95% appearing once. Sequencing was performed on naive CD4+ T cells from PBMCs. The receptors were sampled from a man aged 18 to 30 in good health. Some clones in this sample may be carry-over from other donors' samples. CDR3s include the opening cysteine and the closing phenylalanine or tryptophan. The D gene is left open where the match is weak. The size of a clone is reported for some rows only, either as once, few or many, or as a class for expanded clones.

J: TRBJ2-3; V: TRBV29-1; length: 14; D: NA; size: NA; CDR3: CSAGGGSRADTQYF; DNA: TGCAGCGCCGGAGGCGGCTCGAGGGCAGATACGCAGTATTTT
J: TRBJ1-1; V: TRBV28; length: 13; D: NA; size: NA; CDR3: CASSTGTNTEAFF; DNA: TGTGCCAGCAGTACAGGAACGAACACTGAAGCTTTCTTT
J: TRBJ2-4; V: TRBV27; length: 15; D: NA; size: NA; CDR3: CASSLSLLAKNIQYF; DNA: TGTGCCAGCAGTTTAAGTTTGCTAGCCAAAAACATTCAGTACTTC
J: TRBJ2-1; V: TRBV5-1; length: 15; D: TRBD2; size: NA; CDR3: CASKPGLGPYNEQFF; DNA: TGCGCCAGCAAACCGGGACTAGGGCCCTACAATGAGCAGTTCTTC
J: TRBJ2-3; V: TRBV5-6; length: 15; D: TRBD2; size: NA; CDR3: CASSLVAGPTDTQYF; DNA: TGTGCCAGCAGCTTGGTAGCGGGCCCCACAGATACGCAGTATTTT
J: TRBJ2-3; V: TRBV2; length: 14; D: TRBD1; size: NA; CDR3: CARPAGQGTDTQYF; DNA: TGTGCCAGACCGGCAGGACAGGGAACAGATACGCAGTATTTT
J: TRBJ2-7; V: TRBV19; length: 16; D: TRBD2; size: NA; CDR3: CASSTTATSGVYEQYF; DNA: TGTGCCAGTAGTACCACCGCGACTAGCGGAGTCTACGAGCAGTACTTC
J: TRBJ1-2; V: TRBV27; length: 14; D: NA; size: NA; CDR3: CASATVGTAYGYTF; DNA: TGTGCCAGCGCAACCGTCGGGACCGCGTATGGCTACACCTTC
J: TRBJ1-3; V: TRBV7-9; length: 15; D: NA; size: NA; CDR3: CASSLGPFQRNTIYF; DNA: TGTGCCAGCAGCTTAGGTCCGTTCCAGCGGAACACCATATATTTT
J: TRBJ1-2; V: TRBV10-3; length: 16; D: NA; size: NA; CDR3: CAISEPKPGVAYGYTF; DNA: TGTGCCATCAGTGAGCCCAAGCCAGGAGTAGCCTATGGCTACACCTTC
J: TRBJ2-3; V: TRBV6-4; length: 13; D: TRBD2; size: NA; CDR3: CASSGPSGVRLYF; DNA: TGTGCCAGCAGTGGTCCTAGCGGGGTCCGTTTGTATTTT
J: TRBJ2-3; V: TRBV6-1; length: 14; D: NA; size: NA; CDR3: CASSGTGAPATQYF; DNA: TGTGCCAGCAGTGGGACTGGGGCTCCAGCTACGCAGTATTTT
J: TRBJ2-5; V: TRBV5-1; length: 17; D: TRBD2; size: NA; CDR3: CASSLVPSGSWEETQYF; DNA: TGCGCCAGCAGCTTGGTTCCTAGCGGGAGTTGGGAAGAGACCCAGTACTTC
J: TRBJ2-3; V: TRBV28; length: 16; D: NA; size: NA; CDR3: CASSLPRRSNEDTQYF; DNA: TGTGCCAGCAGTTTACCGCGGAGGAGTAACGAAGATACGCAGTATTTT
J: TRBJ2-2; V: TRBV11-2; length: 13; D: NA; size: NA; CDR3: CASSLSETGELFF; DNA: TGTGCCAGCAGCTTATCCGAGACAGGGGAGCTGTTTTTT
J: TRBJ1-1; V: TRBV7-3; length: 14; D: NA; size: NA; CDR3: CASSLTRGSTEAFF; DNA: TGTGCCAGCAGCTTAACGCGGGGATCCACTGAAGCTTTCTTT
J: TRBJ2-1; V: TRBV9; length: 16; D: TRBD2; size: NA; CDR3: CASSVGPREGQNEQFF; DNA: TGTGCCAGCAGCGTAGGCCCGCGGGAGGGCCAGAATGAGCAGTTCTTC
J: TRBJ1-1; V: TRBV28; length: 13; D: NA; size: NA; CDR3: CASSPTKNTEAFF; DNA: TGTGCCAGCAGCCCTACTAAGAACACTGAAGCTTTCTTT
J: TRBJ2-3; V: TRBV7-9; length: 14; D: NA; size: NA; CDR3: CASRDKELPDTQYF; DNA: TGTGCCAGCCGGGACAAAGAACTTCCAGATACGCAGTATTTT
J: TRBJ2-7; V: TRBV5-1; length: 16; D: NA; size: NA; CDR3: CASSPRTGGSSYEQYF; DNA: TGCGCCAGCAGCCCCCGGACAGGAGGGAGCTCCTACGAGCAGTACTTC
J: TRBJ2-2; V: TRBV7-3; length: 15; D: NA; size: NA; CDR3: CASSSGGTIAGELFF; DNA: TGTGCCAGCAGCTCCGGGGGAACAATTGCTGGGGAGCTGTTTTTT
J: TRBJ2-1; V: TRBV6-1; length: 17; D: NA; size: NA; CDR3: CASSEKVSGAEGDEQFF; DNA: TGTGCCAGCAGTGAGAAAGTGTCCGGGGCCGAAGGCGATGAGCAGTTCTTC
J: TRBJ1-6; V: TRBV5-6; length: 14; D: NA; size: few; CDR3: CASSFLGVNSPLHF; DNA: TGTGCCAGCAGCTTTTTAGGGGTCAATTCACCCCTCCACTTT
J: TRBJ1-1; V: TRBV5-1; length: 14; D: NA; size: NA; CDR3: CASSLPGEGAEAFF; DNA: TGCGCCAGCAGCTTGCCAGGGGAGGGGGCTGAAGCTTTCTTT
J: TRBJ2-3; V: TRBV28; length: 16; D: TRBD2; size: NA; CDR3: CASSLGLAGLTDTQYF; DNA: TGTGCCAGCAGTCTGGGACTAGCGGGGCTCACAGATACGCAGTATTTT
J: TRBJ1-5; V: TRBV2; length: 13; D: NA; size: NA; CDR3: CASSFLGQQPQHF; DNA: TGTGCCAGCAGTTTTCTGGGGCAACAGCCCCAGCATTTT
J: TRBJ1-5; V: TRBV4-2; length: 16; D: NA; size: NA; CDR3: CASSLRGGDSNQPQHF; DNA: TGTGCCAGCAGCCTGAGGGGAGGGGATAGCAATCAGCCCCAGCATTTT
J: TRBJ2-5; V: TRBV23-1; length: 15; D: TRBD2; size: once; CDR3: CARGAETSEQETQYF; DNA: TGCGCCAGAGGGGCCGAGACTAGCGAGCAAGAGACCCAGTACTTC
J: TRBJ1-3; V: TRBV6-5; length: 16; D: NA; size: NA; CDR3: CASSSTGGRFGNTIYF; DNA: TGTGCCAGCAGTTCAACTGGGGGGCGATTTGGAAACACCATATATTTT
J: TRBJ2-3; V: TRBV7-3; length: 14; D: NA; size: NA; CDR3: CASSFGGLTDTQYF; DNA: TGTGCCAGCAGCTTCGGCGGCCTCACAGATACGCAGTATTTT
J: TRBJ1-1; V: TRBV18; length: 15; D: NA; size: few; CDR3: CASSPRQDPNTEAFF; DNA: TGTGCCAGCTCACCAAGACAGGACCCGAACACTGAAGCTTTCTTT
J: TRBJ1-1; V: TRBV18; length: 16; D: NA; size: NA; CDR3: CASSPIRQFLNTEAFF; DNA: TGTGCCAGCTCACCAATCCGGCAGTTTCTGAACACTGAAGCTTTCTTT
J: TRBJ2-7; V: TRBV5-6; length: 13; D: NA; size: NA; CDR3: CASSYGGTYEQYF; DNA: TGTGCCAGCAGCTACGGCGGAACCTACGAGCAGTACTTC
J: TRBJ2-2; V: TRBV5-4; length: 15; D: NA; size: NA; CDR3: CASSLGRQGSGELFF; DNA: TGTGCCAGCAGCTTGGGCCGGCAGGGAAGCGGGGAGCTGTTTTTT
J: TRBJ2-7; V: TRBV28; length: 15; D: NA; size: once; CDR3: CASSWWGRESYEQYF; DNA: TGTGCCAGCAGTTGGTGGGGACGGGAATCCTACGAGCAGTACTTC
J: TRBJ1-1; V: TRBV9; length: 14; D: NA; size: NA; CDR3: CASSVAGTSGGAFF; DNA: TGTGCCAGCAGCGTAGCTGGGACGTCCGGGGGAGCTTTCTTT
J: TRBJ2-7; V: TRBV5-1; length: 14; D: TRBD2; size: NA; CDR3: CASSRTSGSYEQYF; DNA: TGCGCCAGCAGCAGGACTAGCGGGAGTTACGAGCAGTACTTC
J: TRBJ2-2; V: TRBV5-1; length: 17; D: NA; size: NA; CDR3: CASSLAIGTSLTGELFF; DNA: TGCGCCAGCAGCTTGGCCATAGGTACATCGCTCACCGGGGAGCTGTTTTTT
J: TRBJ1-3; V: TRBV19; length: 18; D: TRBD1; size: NA; CDR3: CASRSAQGRKGSGNTIYF; DNA: TGTGCCAGTAGGTCGGCACAGGGGAGGAAGGGCTCTGGAAACACCATATATTTT
J: TRBJ2-7; V: TRBV1; length: 16; D: NA; size: NA; CDR3: CTSSQAGLLIFYEQYF; DNA: TGCACCAGCAGCCAAGCCGGACTCCTAATATTCTACGAGCAGTACTTC
J: TRBJ1-5; V: TRBV7-8; length: 16; D: NA; size: NA; CDR3: CASSPSGGRGNQPQHF; DNA: TGTGCCAGCAGCCCTAGTGGGGGCCGAGGCAATCAGCCCCAGCATTTT
J: TRBJ2-6; V: TRBV5-8; length: 18; D: TRBD2; size: NA; CDR3: CASRPLLAGLSGANVLTF; DNA: TGTGCCAGCAGACCACTACTAGCGGGGCTCTCTGGGGCCAACGTCCTGACTTTC
J: TRBJ2-7; V: TRBV4-2; length: 15; D: NA; size: NA; CDR3: CASSQRRDGTYEQYF; DNA: TGTGCCAGCAGCCAAAGACGGGACGGGACGTACGAGCAGTACTTC
J: TRBJ2-1; V: TRBV7-9; length: 16; D: TRBD2; size: once; CDR3: CASSPRGSGKTNEQFF; DNA: TGTGCCAGCAGCCCCCGGGGTAGCGGGAAGACCAATGAGCAGTTCTTC
J: TRBJ2-7; V: TRBV5-1; length: 14; D: NA; size: NA; CDR3: CASSLVGPAYEQYF; DNA: TGCGCCAGCAGCTTGGTGGGCCCCGCCTACGAGCAGTACTTC
J: TRBJ1-1; V: TRBV6-5; length: 11; D: NA; size: NA; CDR3: CASRRSEEAFF; DNA: TGTGCCAGCCGCCGGAGCGAAGAAGCTTTCTTT
J: TRBJ2-5; V: TRBV9; length: 13; D: NA; size: NA; CDR3: CASSVPPWETQYF; DNA: TGTGCCAGCAGCGTACCCCCATGGGAGACCCAGTACTTC
J: TRBJ2-6; V: TRBV6-5; length: 16; D: TRBD1; size: NA; CDR3: CASSSRGLSGANVLTF; DNA: TGTGCCAGCAGTTCCAGGGGGCTTTCTGGGGCCAACGTCCTGACTTTC